This paragraph covers one TCR beta chain sequence. Study members were between roughly 18 and 100 years old and lived in 24 US regions. The method was immunoSEQ multiplex PCR; TCRdb's version includes in-frame clones alone and lacks a portion of them. In the table there are a few hundred thousand clones, about 91% of which are singletons. This entry comes from a study of blood T cell repertoires in COVID-19. In the study overall: Acute and convalescent COVID-19 samples came from the United States, Italy and Spain.

The germline gives CDR1 LNHDA, CDR2 SQIVND (reference sequence). Trimming removed 3 bases at V and 0 bases at J, with 9 bases between. The CDR3 consists of 15 residues. Sequenced material: PBMCs or T cells enriched from blood (not recorded which). The origin of this receptor is a woman in her late teens or twenties who had recovered from COVID-19. J is TRBJ1-5 and V is TRBV19; possible D gene TRBD1, 6 bases. The CDR3 here is CASSIDRYSNQPQHF. CDR3 sequence (DNA): TGTGCCAGTAGTATCGACAGGTATAGCAATCAGCCCCAGCATTTT.